A selection of T cell receptor beta chains follows, all from one sample in a study of blood T cell repertoires in COVID-19. Clones were sequenced by immunoSEQ multiplex PCR, and TCRdb holds only the in-frame ones, with some missing. Among some 400,000 clones listed, approximately 92% were seen once. Sample: PBMCs or T cells enriched from blood (not recorded which). These TCRs come from a man in his thirties or forties who had recovered from COVID-19. CDR3s include the opening cysteine and the closing phenylalanine or tryptophan. D genes are given only for firm matches. Clone size appears in some rows only: once, few, many, or a class for an expanded clone.

clone_size j_call d_call v_call cdr3_aa cdr3_nt
. TRBJ2-7 . TRBV27 CASSFQGEQYF TGTGCCAGCAGTTTTCAGGGCGAGCAGTACTTC
. TRBJ2-1 TRBD2 TRBV6-4 CASSDSNRLAGAVPQAYNEQFF TGTGCCAGCAGTGACTCGAATCGACTAGCGGGAGCCGTCCCGCAGGCCTACAATGAGCAGTTCTTC
. TRBJ1-3 . TRBV2 CASFPSVTGNTIYF TGTGCCAGCTTTCCATCGGTGACTGGAAACACCATATATTTT
. TRBJ2-7 . TRBV19 CASSIVDTTYEQYF TGTGCCAGTAGTATAGTTGACACGACCTACGAGCAGTACTTC
. TRBJ2-7 . TRBV15 CATSREFPSEGYEQYF TGTGCCACCAGCAGAGAATTTCCTAGCGAGGGCTACGAGCAGTACTTC
. TRBJ2-7 TRBD2 TRBV6-6 CASRTGGQSHEQYF TGTGCCAGCCGGACGGGGGGTCAAAGCCACGAGCAGTACTTC
. TRBJ2-5 . TRBV19 CASSDRTARETQYF TGTGCCAGTAGTGACAGGACAGCGCGAGAGACCCAGTACTTC
. TRBJ2-1 TRBD2 TRBV7-9 CASTMQPGLADNEQFF TGTGCCAGCACCATGCAACCGGGACTAGCGGATAATGAGCAGTTCTTC
. TRBJ1-3 TRBD1 TRBV10-3 CAISELRDSRNTIYF TGTGCCATCAGTGAACTCCGGGACAGTCGAAACACCATATATTTT
. TRBJ1-1 . TRBV19 CASSILRGAGLGTEAFF TGTGCCAGTAGCATCCTCCGGGGGGCGGGTTTAGGTACTGAAGCTTTCTTT
. TRBJ2-5 . TRBV7-2 CASSQNGGWETQYF TGTGCCAGCAGCCAAAATGGGGGGTGGGAGACCCAGTACTTC
. TRBJ1-2 TRBD1 TRBV18 CASSPTQGAIHGYTF TGTGCCAGCTCACCTACTCAGGGGGCGATTCATGGCTACACCTTC
. TRBJ2-5 TRBD2 TRBV18 CASWRIAGETQYF TGTGCCAGCTGGAGAATAGCGGGAGAGACCCAGTACTTC
. TRBJ2-1 TRBD2 TRBV4-1 CASSQGLAGNPQFF TGCGCCAGCAGCCAAGGACTAGCGGGAAACCCGCAGTTCTTC
. TRBJ2-3 TRBD1 TRBV11-2 CASSSRTGATDTQYF TGTGCCAGCAGCTCCCGGACAGGGGCGACAGATACGCAGTATTTT
. TRBJ1-1 . TRBV5-1 CASRRGTVNTEAFF TGCGCCAGCAGACGGGGGACGGTGAACACTGAAGCTTTCTTT
. TRBJ1-2 TRBD1 TRBV5-1 CASSVRDRGRSGYTF TGCGCCAGCAGCGTCCGGGACAGGGGGCGTTCTGGCTACACCTTC
. TRBJ2-6 . TRBV2 CASGLDMGANVLTF TGTGCCAGCGGACTGGATATGGGGGCCAACGTCCTGACTTTC
once TRBJ1-5 . TRBV19 CASSIYVPRSGQPQHF TGTGCCAGTAGTATATACGTTCCACGGTCGGGACAGCCCCAGCATTTT
. TRBJ2-7 TRBD2 TRBV18 CASSGTSGYEQYF TGTGCCAGCTCCGGGACTAGCGGATACGAGCAGTACTTC
. TRBJ2-2 . TRBV5-6 CASSLSENTGELFF TGTGCCAGCAGCTTGTCAGAGAACACCGGGGAGCTGTTTTTT
. TRBJ2-3 . TRBV5-4 CASRKNQGTSTDTQYF TGTGCCAGCAGAAAAAACCAGGGAACGAGCACAGATACGCAGTATTTT
. TRBJ2-5 TRBD1 TRBV24-1 CATRGTGKETQYF TGTGCCACCAGAGGGACAGGGAAAGAGACCCAGTACTTC
few TRBJ2-7 . TRBV18 CASSTLQTPYEQYF TGTGCCAGCTCAACATTGCAGACTCCCTACGAGCAGTACTTC
once TRBJ1-1 . TRBV28 CASTFPDRNTEAFF TGTGCCAGCACCTTTCCGGACAGGAACACTGAAGCTTTCTTT
few TRBJ2-7 TRBD2 TRBV19 CASKAGGPPYEQYF TGTGCCAGTAAGGCGGGAGGGCCCCCCTACGAGCAGTACTTC
. TRBJ1-2 . TRBV29-1 CSGGGGGNYGYTF TGCAGCGGCGGAGGCGGGGGTAACTATGGCTACACCTTC
. TRBJ2-1 . TRBV9 CASSVGEYREQFF TGTGCCAGCAGCGTAGGGGAGTACCGTGAGCAGTTCTTC
. TRBJ1-4 TRBD1 TRBV28 CASSLGPGQGNEKLFF TGTGCCAGCAGTTTAGGTCCGGGACAGGGGAATGAAAAACTGTTTTTT
. TRBJ1-1 . TRBV6-5 CASAEEGEAFF TGTGCCAGTGCGGAAGAGGGTGAAGCTTTCTTT
few TRBJ1-5 TRBD1 TRBV27 CASSRYPGQNSNQPQHF TGTGCCAGCAGTCGCTACCCGGGACAGAATAGCAATCAGCCCCAGCATTTT
. TRBJ1-5 . TRBV28 CASSPQAGQQPQHF TGTGCCAGCAGTCCCCAGGCAGGTCAACAGCCCCAGCATTTT
. TRBJ2-5 TRBD1 TRBV18 CASSPIQGVQETQYF TGTGCCAGCTCACCAATACAGGGGGTCCAAGAGACCCAGTACTTC
once TRBJ2-5 TRBD2 TRBV7-9 CASSLGTSGPEETQYF TGTGCCAGCAGCTTAGGGACTAGCGGGCCAGAAGAGACCCAGTACTTC
. TRBJ2-3 TRBD2 TRBV27 CASNPSGSPDTQYF TGTGCCAGCAACCCTAGCGGGAGCCCAGATACGCAGTATTTT
. TRBJ1-1 . TRBV11-2 CASSRGQNTEAFF TGTGCCAGCAGCCGGGGACAGAACACTGAAGCTTTCTTT
. TRBJ1-1 . TRBV7-9 CASSFGQGGLEAFF TGTGCCAGCAGCTTCGGGCAGGGAGGCCTTGAAGCTTTCTTT
once TRBJ2-2 . TRBV6-6 CASTVNTGELFF TGTGCCAGCACCGTTAACACCGGGGAGCTGTTTTTT
. TRBJ1-2 TRBD1 TRBV7-2 CASSPGQGNYGYTF TGTGCCAGCAGCCCAGGACAGGGCAACTATGGCTACACCTTC
. TRBJ1-1 . TRBV2 CASRTTTNTEAFF TGTGCCAGCAGAACGACAACTAACACTGAAGCTTTCTTT